The 26 T cell receptor beta chains below come from one sample, sequenced in a study of cytomegalovirus exposure and HLA in healthy donors. TCRdb keeps only in-frame clones here, not all; method: immunoSEQ multiplex PCR. The sample holds about 160,000 clones, less than 90% seen once. Sequences were obtained from PBMCs. The receptors here all came from a woman aged 30 to 39 in good health and CMV-seronegative.

The chain employs TRBV5-6 and TRBJ2-5; no clear D gene. The CDR3 runs 12 residues. Trimming removed 2 bases at V and 5 bases at J, with 7 bases between. CDR1 and CDR2 (germline): SGHDT, YYEEEE. In DNA, the CDR3 is TGTGCCAGCAGCTTATGGTCCGAGACCCAGTACTTC. Protein product: CASSLWSETQYF.

The count of this clone is one. As DNA, the CDR3 is TGCGCCAGCAGCCAAGACATCGGGACTAGCCTTACCCAGTACTTC. It translates to CASSQDIGTSLTQYF. This chain links TRBV4-3 with TRBJ2-5, with 9 bases fitting TRBD2. After removal of 0 bases from V and 8 bases from J, the junction contained 7 bases not matched to a gene. CDR1 and CDR2 (germline): LGHNA, YSLEER. The CDR3 is made up of 15 amino acids.

Written as DNA, the CDR3 is TGTGCCAGCAGCTTCATACAGGGGTCGGGCGAGCAGTACTTC. Translating gives CASSFIQGSGEQYF. The V and J genes are TRBV5-6 and TRBJ2-7; 7 nucleotides align to TRBD1. The CDR3 has 14 residues. Germline V gene data show CDR1 as SGHDT and CDR2 as YYEEEE. The trim removed 2 bases at V and 6 bases at J, leaving 8 bases unmatched.

V and J are TRBV19 and TRBJ2-7; 9 bases match TRBD2. In germline, CDR1 is LNHDA, CDR2 SQIVND (reference sequence). The CDR3 loop spans 15 amino acids. V lost 4 bases and J lost 6; bases outside the gene matches: 10. Here the CDR3 DNA reads TGTGCCAGTAGTACTACGGGACTAGCCAGCGGCGAGCAGTACTTC. As protein: CASSTTGLASGEQYF.

In this sample, this clone turned up once. V gene TRBV5-4 combines with J gene TRBJ1-2, with D unresolved. The CDR3 runs 15 residues. The germline V and J ends were trimmed by 0 bases and 7 bases, with 16 bases remaining between them. Germline V CDR1 and CDR2: SGHNT, YYREEE (reference sequence). CDR3 nucleotides: TGTGCCAGCAGCTTGGATACGGTACCCTCTGGTGGCTACACCTTC. This gives the protein CASSLDTVPSGGYTF. The complete variable domain, with remaining parts taken from reference TRBV5-4 and TRBJ1-2, reads ETGVTQSPTHLIKTRGQQVTLRCSSQSGHNTVSWYQQALGQGPQFIFQYYREEENGRGNFPPRFSGLQFPNYSSELNVNALELDDSALYLCASSLDTVPSGGYTFGSGTRLTVV.

The chain employs TRBV18 and TRBJ1-2; D is ambiguous. Germline assignment: CDR1 KGHSH and CDR2 LQKENI. Trimming pared 4 bases from V and 4 bases from J, leaving 7 bases between. CDR3 size: 12 residues. The CDR3 here is CASSHARYGYTF. CDR3 in DNA: TGTGCCAGCTCACACGCACGCTATGGCTACACCTTC. The full variable domain, its missing parts supplied by reference TRBV18 and TRBJ1-2, is NAGVMQNPRHLVRRRGQEARLRCSPMKGHSHVYWYRQLPEEGLKFMVYLQKENIIDESGMPKERFSAEFPKEGPSILRIQQVVRGDSAAYFCASSHARYGYTFGSGTRLTVV.

The gene calls are TRBV23-1 and TRBJ2-6, with 9 bases aligning to TRBD1. TRBV23-1 is an ORF for which the function is uncertain. The CDR3 is 16 residues long. J lost 0 bases, V lost 7 bases, and 4 bases had no gene match. This CDR3 is CASKRDRDSGANVLTF. Here the CDR3 DNA reads TGCGCCAGCAAACGGGACAGGGACTCTGGGGCCAACGTCCTGACTTTC.

This sequence joins TRBV4-3 and TRBJ1-1; D call uncertain. With 4 bases removed from V and 5 bases from J, the gap between germline ends came to 14 bases. The germline CDR1 and CDR2 sequences are LGHNA and YSLEER. The CDR3 loop spans 14 amino acids. The CDR3 DNA reads TGCGCCAGCAGCCCTCGTTCAGGAGGGACTGAAGCTTTCTTT. Translated: CASSPRSGGTEAFF.

This rearrangement joins TRBV27 to TRBJ1-6; D gene unclear. V lost 2 bases, J lost 2 bases, and 25 bases lay in between. The CDR3 is 21 amino acids. Germline CDR1 reads MNHEY; CDR2 reads SMNVEV (reference sequence). CDR3 residues: CASSLMQPVGRSSTYNSPLHF. CDR3 bases: TGTGCCAGCAGTTTAATGCAGCCGGTGGGCCGGTCCAGTACCTATAATTCACCCCTCCACTTT.

J is TRBJ1-3 and V is TRBV4-1; 7 nucleotides line up with TRBD1. V trimming: 4 bases; J trimming: 1 base; junction bases outside the gene matches: 7. Germline V gene data show CDR1 as MGHRA and CDR2 as YSYEKL. This CDR3 has 16 residues. The CDR3 is CASSLARGQSGNTIYF. CDR3 nucleotides: TGCGCCAGCAGCCTTGCTCGGGGACAGTCTGGAAACACCATATATTTT.

This sequence joins TRBV7-2 and TRBJ1-1, with TRBD1 matching 7 bases. The CDR3 has 14 amino acids. Germline loops: CDR1 SGHTA, CDR2 FQGNSA. V lost 2 bases and J lost 3; bases outside the gene matches: 3. CDR3 protein: CASSLSGGDTEAFF. The CDR3, as DNA: TGTGCCAGCAGCTTATCAGGGGGGGACACTGAAGCTTTCTTT.

The chain uses TRBV29-1 and TRBJ1-1; TRBD1 agrees at 7 bases. V was pared by 6 bases and J by 2 bases, with 9 bases of the junction left unmatched. CDR1 and CDR2 from the germline V gene are SQVTM and ANQGSEA. This CDR3 contains 14 residues. The CDR3 bases are TGCAGCGTGGGGGGGGACAGAGGCAACACTGAAGCTTTCTTT. Its protein product is CSVGGDRGNTEAFF.

The chain couples TRBV25-1 to TRBJ2-3; 9 nucleotides align to TRBD2. The CDR3 is 16 residues long. CDR1 and CDR2 from the germline V gene are MGHDK and SYGVNS. Trimming removed 5 bases from V and 3 bases from J; junction bases left unmatched: 9. The CDR3 loop reads CASSLQSGRSTDTQYF. CDR3 nucleotide sequence: TGTGCCAGCAGTCTTCAGAGCGGGAGGTCGACAGATACGCAGTATTTT.

V gene TRBV28 combines with J gene TRBJ2-7, with 11 bases lining up with TRBD2. The CDR3 is made up of 14 amino acids. The J segment lost 7 bases and the V segment lost 2 bases, leaving 4 bases of the junction unmatched. Germline CDR1 reads MDHEN; CDR2 reads SYDVKM. CDR3 amino acids: CASSLSSGGVEQYF. Here the CDR3 DNA reads TGTGCCAGCAGTTTAAGTAGCGGGGGGGTTGAGCAGTACTTC.

The V call is TRBV7-9, the J call TRBJ2-5; 9 bases are shared with TRBD1. The CDR3 spans 14 residues. J gave up 4 bases and V 7 bases, and 7 bases lay outside the gene matches. The germline CDR1 and CDR2 sequences are SEHNR and FQNEAQ (reference sequence). The CDR3 nucleotides are TGTGCCAGCATATCACAGGGGGCATCAGAGACCCAGTACTTC. Translating gives CASISQGASETQYF.

A few counts support this clone. The rearrangement joins TRBV27 to TRBJ2-2, with a possible D match to TRBD1 (6 bases). Germline values: CDR1 MNHEY, CDR2 SMNVEV (reference sequence). The CDR3 runs 13 residues. Trimming took off 6 bases at V and 4 bases at J, with 9 bases between the two ends. Here the CDR3 reads CASSQGSTGELFF. In DNA form, the CDR3 reads TGTGCCAGCAGCCAGGGGAGCACCGGGGAGCTGTTTTTT.

DNA of the CDR3: TGTGCCAGTCCCCCCCAGCATTTT. Protein sequence: CASPPQHF. The chain carries TRBV19 and TRBJ1-5; D gene uncertain. The CDR3 consists of 8 residues. The V gene's germline CDR1 is LNHDA and CDR2 SQIVND (reference sequence). V lost 8 bases, J lost 10 bases, and 3 bases lay in between.

This clone was found once. The chain employs TRBV7-3 and TRBJ2-3; D possibly corresponds to TRBD2 (5 bases). This CDR3 is 14 amino acids long. Germline V gene sequence: CDR1 SGHTA, CDR2 FQGTGA. Trimming cost V 5 bases and J 2 bases, with 11 bases left between them. The CDR3 bases are TGTGCCAGCAGCCGCGGACTTCACACAGATACGCAGTATTTT. Residues: CASSRGLHTDTQYF.

The genes are TRBV7-6 and TRBJ2-1, with D hard to call. This CDR3 region has 15 residues. CDR1 and CDR2 (germline): SGHVS, FNYEAQ. V gave up 1 base and J gave up 9 bases, with 16 bases separating them. CDR3 region: CASSLVFGPVAEQFF. The DNA for the CDR3 is TGTGCCAGCAGCTTAGTATTCGGTCCCGTTGCTGAGCAGTTCTTC.

Of note for this clone: Other nucleotide sequences from this sample produce the same CDR3. J is TRBJ1-2 and V is TRBV5-4; no reliable D call. The CDR3 length is 12 residues. V gave up 0 bases and J gave up 4 bases, with 4 bases separating them. CDR1 SGHNT and CDR2 YYREEE come from the germline V gene (reference sequence). The CDR3 region is CASSLVGYGYTF. Here the CDR3 DNA reads TGTGCCAGCAGCTTGGTTGGCTATGGCTACACCTTC.

This chain joins TRBV6-6 and TRBJ2-5; D could derive from TRBD1 or TRBD2 (5 bases each). V lost 6 bases to trimming and J lost 4 bases, with 12 bases between them. The germline CDR1 and CDR2 sequences are MNHNY and SVGAGI (reference sequence). The CDR3 contains 13 residues. CDR3 bases: TGTGCCAGCAGAACCGGGACCCCAGAGACCCAGTACTTC. Its protein product is CASRTGTPETQYF.

This chain links TRBV27 with TRBJ1-1, with unresolved D. Between the trimmed V and J ends, which lost 3 bases and 4 bases, there was a span of 9 bases. There are 13 residues in the CDR3. In germline, CDR1 is MNHEY, CDR2 SMNVEV (reference sequence). The DNA for the CDR3 is TGTGCCAGCAGTTTGGGTGGGCGCACTGAAGCTTTCTTT. Translating gives CASSLGGRTEAFF.

The J gene is TRBJ2-7, the V gene TRBV25-1, with 9 bases fitting TRBD1. The V segment lost 4 bases and the J segment 4 bases; nucleotides outside the gene matches: 5. The CDR3 contains 14 residues. Germline CDR1 MGHDK, CDR2 SYGVNS. The CDR3 bases are TGTGCCAGCAGTGCTGGGACAGGGAAGTACGAGCAGTACTTC. Protein product: CASSAGTGKYEQYF.

This clone was seen just once. The V call is TRBV11-2, the J call TRBJ1-5, with D perhaps TRBD1 (5 bases). The length of the CDR3 is 17 residues. V shed 0 bases and J shed 4 bases, with 16 bases lying between them. CDR1 and CDR2 from the germline V gene are SGHAT and FQNNGV. In DNA, the CDR3 is TGTGCCAGCAGCTTAGATGGAGGGGCGGTACGTAATCAGCCCCAGCATTTT. Protein: CASSLDGGAVRNQPQHF.

The chain couples TRBV18 to TRBJ1-1; the D is unclear. Trimming took 3 bases from V and 0 from J, leaving 5 bases between them. This CDR3 contains 13 residues. Germline V gives CDR1 KGHSH, CDR2 LQKENI. CDR3 sequence: CASSPSLNTEAFF. DNA for the CDR3: TGTGCCAGCTCACCTAGCTTGAACACTGAAGCTTTCTTT.

This chain connects TRBV6-6 to TRBJ2-5, with 7 bases lining up with TRBD1. V was clipped by 5 bases and J by 5 bases; unmatched bases: 8. Per germline, CDR1 MNHNY and CDR2 SVGAGI (reference sequence). This CDR3 spans 14 amino acids. The CDR3 protein is CASSPLTGPETQYF. Here the CDR3 DNA reads TGTGCCAGCAGTCCTTTGACAGGGCCGGAGACCCAGTACTTC.